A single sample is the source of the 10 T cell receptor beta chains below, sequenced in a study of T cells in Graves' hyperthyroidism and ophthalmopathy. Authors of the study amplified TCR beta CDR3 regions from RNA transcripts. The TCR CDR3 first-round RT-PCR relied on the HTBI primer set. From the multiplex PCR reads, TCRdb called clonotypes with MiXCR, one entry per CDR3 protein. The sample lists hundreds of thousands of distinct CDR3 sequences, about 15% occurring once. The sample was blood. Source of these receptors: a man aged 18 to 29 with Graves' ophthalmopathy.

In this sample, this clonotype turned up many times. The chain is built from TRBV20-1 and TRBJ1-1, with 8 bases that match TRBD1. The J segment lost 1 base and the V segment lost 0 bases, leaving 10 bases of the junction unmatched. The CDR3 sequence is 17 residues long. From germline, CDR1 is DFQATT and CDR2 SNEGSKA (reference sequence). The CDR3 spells CSARDRRTGTSNTEAFF. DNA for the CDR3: TGCAGTGCTAGAGATAGGCGGACAGGGACTTCGAACACTGAAGCTTTCTTT.

CDR3: CASSRVQAEAFF. In DNA form, the CDR3 reads TGTGCCAGTAGTAGGGTTCAGGCTGAAGCTTTCTTT. The chain has TRBV19 and TRBJ1-1; D call uncertain. Between the trimmed V and J ends, which lost 4 bases and 6 bases, there was a span of 9 bases. The CDR3 runs to 12 residues. Per the germline V gene, CDR1 is LNHDA and CDR2 is SQIVND (reference sequence).

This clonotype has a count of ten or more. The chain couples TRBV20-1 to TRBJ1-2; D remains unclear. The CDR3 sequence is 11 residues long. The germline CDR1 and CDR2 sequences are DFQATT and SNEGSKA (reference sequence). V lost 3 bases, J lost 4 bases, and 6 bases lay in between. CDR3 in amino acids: CSASYPYGYTF. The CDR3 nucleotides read TGCAGTGCTAGTTATCCCTATGGCTACACCTTC.

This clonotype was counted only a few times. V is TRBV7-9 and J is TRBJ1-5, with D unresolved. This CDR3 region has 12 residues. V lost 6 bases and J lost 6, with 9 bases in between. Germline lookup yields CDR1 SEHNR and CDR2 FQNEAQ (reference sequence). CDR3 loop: CASSSGSQPQHF. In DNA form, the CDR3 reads TGTGCCAGCAGTTCGGGGAGTCAGCCCCAGCATTTT.

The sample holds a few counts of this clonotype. The CDR3 spells CASSIPTGTYSNQPQHF. DNA of the CDR3: TGTGCCAGTAGTATCCCAACCGGAACTTATAGCAATCAGCCCCAGCATTTT. The V call is TRBV19, the J call TRBJ1-5, with D uncertain. The CDR3 is 17 amino acids. With 3 bases removed from V and 0 bases from J, the gap between germline ends came to 15 bases. Germline V gives CDR1 LNHDA, CDR2 SQIVND (reference sequence).

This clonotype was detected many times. The DNA for the CDR3 is TGTGCCAGCAGTTTATCCATCCCTGGCTACACCTTC. This encodes CASSLSIPGYTF. This chain connects TRBV12-3 or TRBV12-4 to TRBJ1-2; the D is unclear. The germline V and J ends were trimmed by 2 bases and 7 bases, with 8 bases remaining between them. The CDR3 is 12 residues long.

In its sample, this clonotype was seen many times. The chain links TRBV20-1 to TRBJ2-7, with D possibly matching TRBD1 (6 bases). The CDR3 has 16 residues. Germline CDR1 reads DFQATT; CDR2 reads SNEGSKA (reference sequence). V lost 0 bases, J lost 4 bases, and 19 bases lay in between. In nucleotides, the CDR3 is TGCAGTGCTAGAGATGAGGGGGAGCCTAGTCTTTACGAGCAGTACTTC. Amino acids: CSARDEGEPSLYEQYF.

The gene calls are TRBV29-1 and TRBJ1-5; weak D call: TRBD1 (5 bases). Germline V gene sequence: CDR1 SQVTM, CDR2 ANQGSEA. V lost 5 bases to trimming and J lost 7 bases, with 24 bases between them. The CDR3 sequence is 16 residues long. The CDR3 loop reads CSVRGDGAGAGQPQHF. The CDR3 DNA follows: TGCAGCGTTCGGGGGGACGGGGCTGGGGCGGGACAGCCCCAGCATTTT.

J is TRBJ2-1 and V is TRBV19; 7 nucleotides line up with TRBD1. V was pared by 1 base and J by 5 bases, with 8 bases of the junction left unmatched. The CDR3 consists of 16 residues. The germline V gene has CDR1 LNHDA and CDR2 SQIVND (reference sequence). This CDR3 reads CASSIADRASHNEQFF. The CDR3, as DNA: TGTGCCAGTAGTATAGCCGACAGGGCGTCCCACAATGAGCAGTTCTTC.

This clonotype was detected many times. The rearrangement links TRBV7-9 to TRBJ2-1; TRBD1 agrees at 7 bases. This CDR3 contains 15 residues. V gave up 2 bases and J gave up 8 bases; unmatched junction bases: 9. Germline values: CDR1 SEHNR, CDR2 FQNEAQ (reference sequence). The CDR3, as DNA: TGTGCCAGCAGCTTACGGAACAGGGGCGATGATGAGCAGTTCTTC. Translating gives CASSLRNRGDDEQFF.